This is a list of T cell receptor beta chains from one sample in a study of shared clonotypes between healthy human individuals. Sequencing used immunoSEQ multiplex PCR; TCRdb keeps in-frame clones, though not all of them. The sample contains about 2 million clones, 90% to 95% of which appear only once. Sequenced sample: naive CD4+ T cells sorted from blood. Receptors were obtained from a man aged 18 to 29 in good health. Both conserved end residues are part of each CDR3. The order of the fields is D gene, V gene, clone size, J gene, CDR3 DNA, CDR3 protein. A D gene is named only where the DNA matches it firmly. Part of the rows lack a size; the others show once, few, many or a class for expanded clones.

d_call: NA
v_call: TRBV5-1
clone_size: few
j_call: TRBJ2-2
cdr3_nt: TGCGCCAGCAGCTTGGCCGGGTCGAACACCGGGGAGCTGTTTTTT
cdr3_aa: CASSLAGSNTGELFF

d_call: NA
v_call: TRBV13
clone_size: NA
j_call: TRBJ2-2
cdr3_nt: TGTGCCAGCAGCTTGAGACAGGAGAACACCGGGGAGCTGTTTTTT
cdr3_aa: CASSLRQENTGELFF

d_call: NA
v_call: TRBV27
clone_size: NA
j_call: TRBJ2-4
cdr3_nt: TGTGCCAGCAGTTTACAGGGGCTAGCCAAAAACATTCAGTACTTC
cdr3_aa: CASSLQGLAKNIQYF

d_call: NA
v_call: TRBV7-2
clone_size: NA
j_call: TRBJ1-2
cdr3_nt: TGTGCCAGCAGCTTACGCAGGGAGGGCTACACCTTC
cdr3_aa: CASSLRREGYTF

d_call: NA
v_call: TRBV7-6
clone_size: NA
j_call: TRBJ2-5
cdr3_nt: TGTGCCAGCAGCTTAGACGGTGGGGCCCAGTACTTC
cdr3_aa: CASSLDGGAQYF

d_call: TRBD2
v_call: TRBV13
clone_size: NA
j_call: TRBJ2-7
cdr3_nt: TGTGCCAGCAGCTTAACTAGCGGGAGGGCAATCTACGAGCAGTACTTC
cdr3_aa: CASSLTSGRAIYEQYF

d_call: NA
v_call: TRBV4-1
clone_size: NA
j_call: TRBJ2-1
cdr3_nt: TGCGCCAGCAGCCACCAGCGGGTTCAGTTCTTC
cdr3_aa: CASSHQRVQFF

d_call: NA
v_call: TRBV7-2
clone_size: NA
j_call: TRBJ2-5
cdr3_nt: TGTGCCAGCAGCTTAGTTCTAGCGAGGCAAGAGACCCAGTACTTC
cdr3_aa: CASSLVLARQETQYF

d_call: TRBD1
v_call: TRBV5-1
clone_size: once
j_call: TRBJ1-1
cdr3_nt: TGCGCCAGCAGCTTGGCCATGGGGCAGGGGGCGATAGTCACTGAAGCTTTCTTT
cdr3_aa: CASSLAMGQGAIVTEAFF

d_call: TRBD1
v_call: TRBV6-5
clone_size: NA
j_call: TRBJ1-1
cdr3_nt: TGTGCCAGCAGCCCCGGGACAGCCCTGACTGAAGCTTTCTTT
cdr3_aa: CASSPGTALTEAFF

d_call: TRBD1
v_call: TRBV11-2
clone_size: once
j_call: TRBJ2-5
cdr3_nt: TGTGCCAGCAGTCCGGCGACAGGGATTCAAGAGACCCAGTACTTC
cdr3_aa: CASSPATGIQETQYF

d_call: NA
v_call: TRBV29-1
clone_size: NA
j_call: TRBJ2-1
cdr3_nt: TGCAGCGCCCGCCCGTGGGGGCCGGTATATGATGAGCAGTTCTTC
cdr3_aa: CSARPWGPVYDEQFF

d_call: NA
v_call: TRBV2
clone_size: NA
j_call: TRBJ1-2
cdr3_nt: TGTGCCAGTCTCCAGGAGTCATCTAACTATGGCTACACCTTC
cdr3_aa: CASLQESSNYGYTF

d_call: NA
v_call: TRBV27
clone_size: NA
j_call: TRBJ2-5
cdr3_nt: TGTGCCAGCAGTTTATATGGTTACAGGGTAGGGGAGACCCAGTACTTC
cdr3_aa: CASSLYGYRVGETQYF

d_call: NA
v_call: TRBV30
clone_size: NA
j_call: TRBJ2-2
cdr3_nt: TGTGCCTGGAGTGTAGGTCACACCGGGGAGCTGTTTTTT
cdr3_aa: CAWSVGHTGELFF

d_call: NA
v_call: TRBV14
clone_size: many
j_call: TRBJ1-1
cdr3_nt: TGTGCCAGCAGGCTCACCTCTTCCACTGAAGCTTTCTTT
cdr3_aa: CASRLTSSTEAFF

d_call: NA
v_call: TRBV30
clone_size: NA
j_call: TRBJ1-1
cdr3_nt: TGTGCCTGGAGTGGGAGACACGAGGCTTTCTTT
cdr3_aa: CAWSGRHEAFF

d_call: NA
v_call: TRBV25-1
clone_size: once
j_call: TRBJ2-7
cdr3_nt: TGTGCCAGCACACACGTTGGGGTTGGGTCCTACGAGCAGTACTTC
cdr3_aa: CASTHVGVGSYEQYF

d_call: NA
v_call: TRBV6-6
clone_size: few
j_call: TRBJ1-2
cdr3_nt: TGTGCCAGCAGTTACCCACAGGGTGCTGGCTACACCTTC
cdr3_aa: CASSYPQGAGYTF

d_call: TRBD2
v_call: TRBV6-1
clone_size: NA
j_call: TRBJ2-7
cdr3_nt: TGTGCCAGCAGAGCGGGACCCCCGAAGGGGAACGAGCAGTACTTC
cdr3_aa: CASRAGPPKGNEQYF

d_call: TRBD2
v_call: TRBV5-4
clone_size: NA
j_call: TRBJ2-7
cdr3_nt: TGTGCCAGCAGCTCGATGGGACTAGCGGGCTACGAGCAGTACTTC
cdr3_aa: CASSSMGLAGYEQYF

d_call: NA
v_call: TRBV7-2
clone_size: NA
j_call: TRBJ2-5
cdr3_nt: TGTGCCAGCAGCTTAAGAAGGGGAGAGACCCAGTACTTC
cdr3_aa: CASSLRRGETQYF

d_call: TRBD2
v_call: TRBV19
clone_size: NA
j_call: TRBJ2-7
cdr3_nt: TGTGCCAGTTCTGAGCTAGCGGGAAACGAGCAGTACTTC
cdr3_aa: CASSELAGNEQYF

d_call: NA
v_call: TRBV7-8
clone_size: NA
j_call: TRBJ1-6
cdr3_nt: TGTGCCAGCAGCTCCCTCGGGCGAACAAGCTCCTATAATTCATCCCTCCACTTT
cdr3_aa: CASSSLGRTSSYNSSLHF

d_call: TRBD1
v_call: TRBV6-5
clone_size: NA
j_call: TRBJ2-1
cdr3_nt: TGTGCCAGCAGTTACTACCCGGGACAGGGGAATAGTGAGCAGTTCTTC
cdr3_aa: CASSYYPGQGNSEQFF

d_call: TRBD2
v_call: TRBV29-1
clone_size: NA
j_call: TRBJ2-1
cdr3_nt: TGCAGCGTTGAAGATACGACTAGCGGGAGAGTCTATGAGCAGTTCTTC
cdr3_aa: CSVEDTTSGRVYEQFF

d_call: TRBD1
v_call: TRBV7-9
clone_size: NA
j_call: TRBJ2-4
cdr3_nt: TGTGCCAGCAGCTTTCTGAAAGGGGGCCACCAGGCCATTCAGTACTTC
cdr3_aa: CASSFLKGGHQAIQYF

d_call: NA
v_call: TRBV22-1
clone_size: NA
j_call: TRBJ2-6
cdr3_nt: TGTCCTGGGAGCGTTCCGCGCGAACAAAGTCGGGCCAACGTCCTGACTTTC
cdr3_aa: CPGSVPREQSRANVLTF

d_call: NA
v_call: TRBV5-1
clone_size: NA
j_call: TRBJ1-5
cdr3_nt: TGCGCCAGCAGTCCGAGGGGCAATCAGCCCCAGCATTTT
cdr3_aa: CASSPRGNQPQHF

d_call: TRBD1
v_call: TRBV5-1
clone_size: NA
j_call: TRBJ1-1
cdr3_nt: TGCGCCAGCAGCCCTGACAGGGTTACTGAAGCTTTCTTT
cdr3_aa: CASSPDRVTEAFF

d_call: NA
v_call: TRBV10-1
clone_size: NA
j_call: TRBJ2-2
cdr3_nt: TGCGCCAGCAGACCAGGACAGACCACCGGGGAGCTGTTTTTT
cdr3_aa: CASRPGQTTGELFF